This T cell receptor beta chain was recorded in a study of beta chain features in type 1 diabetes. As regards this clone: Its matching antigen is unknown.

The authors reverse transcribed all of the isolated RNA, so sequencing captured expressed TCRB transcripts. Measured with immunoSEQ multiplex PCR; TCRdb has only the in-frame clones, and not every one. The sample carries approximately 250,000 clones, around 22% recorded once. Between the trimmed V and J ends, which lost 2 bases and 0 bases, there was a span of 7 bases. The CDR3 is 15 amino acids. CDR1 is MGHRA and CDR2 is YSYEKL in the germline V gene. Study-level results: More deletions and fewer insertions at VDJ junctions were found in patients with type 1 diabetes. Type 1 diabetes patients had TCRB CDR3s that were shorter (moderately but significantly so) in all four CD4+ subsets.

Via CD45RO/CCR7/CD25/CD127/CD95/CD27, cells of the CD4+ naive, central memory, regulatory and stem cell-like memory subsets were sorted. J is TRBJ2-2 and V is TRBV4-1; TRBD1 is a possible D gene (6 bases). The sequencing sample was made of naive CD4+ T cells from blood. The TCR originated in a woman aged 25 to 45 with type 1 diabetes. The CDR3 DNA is TGCGCCAGCAGCCAACCAGGGGCGAACACCGGGGAGCTGTTTTTT. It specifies CASSQPGANTGELFF.